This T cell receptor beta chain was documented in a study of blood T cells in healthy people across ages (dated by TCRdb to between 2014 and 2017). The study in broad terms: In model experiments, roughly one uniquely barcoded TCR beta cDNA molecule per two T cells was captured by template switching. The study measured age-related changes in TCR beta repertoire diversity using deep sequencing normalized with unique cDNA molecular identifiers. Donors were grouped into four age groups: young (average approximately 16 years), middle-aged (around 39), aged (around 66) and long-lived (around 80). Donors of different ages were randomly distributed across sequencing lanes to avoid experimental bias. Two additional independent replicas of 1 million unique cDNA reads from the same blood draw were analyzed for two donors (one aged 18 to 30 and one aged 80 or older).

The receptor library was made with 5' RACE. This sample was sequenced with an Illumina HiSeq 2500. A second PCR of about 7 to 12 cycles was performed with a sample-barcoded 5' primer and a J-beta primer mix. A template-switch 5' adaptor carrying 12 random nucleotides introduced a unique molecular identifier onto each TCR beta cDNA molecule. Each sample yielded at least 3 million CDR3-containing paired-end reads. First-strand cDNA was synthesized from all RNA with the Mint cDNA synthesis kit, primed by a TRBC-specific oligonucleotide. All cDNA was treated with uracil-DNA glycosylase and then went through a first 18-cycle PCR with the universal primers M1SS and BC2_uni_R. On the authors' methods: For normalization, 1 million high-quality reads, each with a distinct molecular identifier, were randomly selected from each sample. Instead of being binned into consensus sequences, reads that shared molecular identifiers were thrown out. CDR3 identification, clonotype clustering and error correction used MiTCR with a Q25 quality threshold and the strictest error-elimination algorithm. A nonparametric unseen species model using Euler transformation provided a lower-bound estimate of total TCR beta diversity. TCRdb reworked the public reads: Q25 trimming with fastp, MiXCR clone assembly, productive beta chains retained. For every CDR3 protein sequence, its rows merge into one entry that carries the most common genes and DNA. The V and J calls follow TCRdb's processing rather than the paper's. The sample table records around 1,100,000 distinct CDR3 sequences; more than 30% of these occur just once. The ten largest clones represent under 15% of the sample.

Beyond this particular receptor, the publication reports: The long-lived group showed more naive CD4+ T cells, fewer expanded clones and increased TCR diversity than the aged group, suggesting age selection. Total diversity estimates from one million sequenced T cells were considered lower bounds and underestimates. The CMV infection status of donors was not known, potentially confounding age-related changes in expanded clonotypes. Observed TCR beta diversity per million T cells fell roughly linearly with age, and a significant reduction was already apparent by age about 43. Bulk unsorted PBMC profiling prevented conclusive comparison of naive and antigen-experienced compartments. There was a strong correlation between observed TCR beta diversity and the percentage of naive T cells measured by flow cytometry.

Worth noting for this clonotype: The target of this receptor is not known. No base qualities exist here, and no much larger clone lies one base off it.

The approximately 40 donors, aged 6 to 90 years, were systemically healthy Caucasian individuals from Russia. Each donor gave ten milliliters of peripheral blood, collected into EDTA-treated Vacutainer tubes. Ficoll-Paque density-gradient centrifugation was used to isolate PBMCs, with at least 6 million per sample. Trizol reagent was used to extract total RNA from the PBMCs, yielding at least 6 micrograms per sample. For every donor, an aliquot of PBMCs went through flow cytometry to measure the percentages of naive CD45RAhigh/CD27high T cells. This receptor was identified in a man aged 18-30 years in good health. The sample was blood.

The DNA sequence is given as TGCAGCGTTGAAGTCGGGGTCTCTGAAGCTTTCTTT. Its protein product is CSVEVGVSEAFF. Here the chain combines TRBV29-1 and TRBJ1-1, with the D gene too uncertain to name. Per the germline V gene, SQVTM is the CDR1 and ANQGSEA is the CDR2. V is clipped by 1 base and J by 6 bases, and the sequence between their germline boundaries is 9 bases long. The CDR3 goes from the cysteine to the phenylalanine over 12 residues. This entry keeps only the CDR3 DNA: 36 bases, framed from base 1. Joined to the reference TRBV29-1 and TRBJ1-1 proteins, this CDR3 gives the full variable domain: SAVISQKPSRDICQRGTSLTIQCQVDSQVTMMFWYRQQPGQSLTLIATANQGSEATYESGFVIDKFPISRPNLTFSTLTVSNMSPEDSSIYLCSVEVGVSEAFFGQGTRLTVV.